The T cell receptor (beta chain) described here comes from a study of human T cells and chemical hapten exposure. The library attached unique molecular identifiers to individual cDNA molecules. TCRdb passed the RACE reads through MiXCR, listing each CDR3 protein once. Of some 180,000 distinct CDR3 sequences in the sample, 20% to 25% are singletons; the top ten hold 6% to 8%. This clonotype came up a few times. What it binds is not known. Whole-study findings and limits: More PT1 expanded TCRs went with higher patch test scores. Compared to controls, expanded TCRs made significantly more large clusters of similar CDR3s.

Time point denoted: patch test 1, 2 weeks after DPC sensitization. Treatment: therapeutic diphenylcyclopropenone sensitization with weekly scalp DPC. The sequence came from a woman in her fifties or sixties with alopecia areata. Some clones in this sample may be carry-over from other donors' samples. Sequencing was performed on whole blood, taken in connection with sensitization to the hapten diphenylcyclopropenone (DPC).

The CDR3 protein is CASSPWTGMTEAFF. CDR3 nucleotides: TGTGCCAGCAGTCCTTGGACAGGGATGACTGAAGCTTTCTTT. The genes are TRBV6-2 or TRBV6-3 and TRBJ1-1; TRBD1 matches 8 bases. The germline V gene encodes CDR1 MNHEY and CDR2 SVGEGT. The CDR3 is 14 amino acids. V trimming: 5 bases; J trimming: 5 bases; junction bases outside the gene matches: 7.